This T cell receptor beta chain is drawn from a study of blood T cell repertoires in COVID-19. Per the germline V gene, CDR1 is LNHDA and CDR2 is SQIVND (reference sequence). Trimming cost V 4 bases and J 4 bases; bases outside gene matches: 4. CDR3 size: 15 residues. Methods used by the authors: The assay estimated nucleated cells by amplifying reference gene primers. Assay used: immunoSEQ multiplex PCR; TCRdb lists only in-frame clones, some missing. Clonal size and the V and J genes are those of that table, whereas D and trimming came from the DNA. The table has over 200,000 clones, approximately 89% seen once.

The receptor was derived from a woman in her thirties or forties with acute or convalescent COVID-19. This chain links TRBV19 with TRBJ2-5, with 12 bases that match TRBD2. Material for sequencing was peripheral blood. Written as DNA, the CDR3 is TGTGCCAGTAGTAGCGGACTAGCGGGGTCAGAGACCCAGTACTTC. Amino acids: CASSSGLAGSETQYF.